What follows describes a single TCR beta chain. The antigen remains undetermined. The data were taken from a study of T-cell memory formation after mild COVID-19. About the research overall: TCR clusters showed largely donor specificity. Notes on the study in general: A subset of responding clones appeared in pre-infection memory, suggesting cross-reactive memory joined.

Sample barcodes and UMIs were carried by the TCR alpha and TCR beta cDNA libraries that 5'RACE generated with constant-segment primers. TCRdb redid the calling of the 5' RACE reads with MiXCR, one entry per CDR3 protein. The sample shows some 450,000 distinct CDR3 sequences, over 15% of them seen only once. The source is an adult woman who had mild COVID-19 (a few samples of this study predate the infection). Cell type and time point are not known. Sequenced input: PBMCs or a T cell subset sorted from them (not recorded which).

The DNA for the CDR3 is TGCAGCGCTCGACAGGGGGCGGGCTACGAGCAGTACTTC. Translating it yields CSARQGAGYEQYF. This chain uses TRBV29-1 with TRBJ2-7; 10 nucleotides match TRBD1. The CDR3 runs 13 residues. The V gene's germline CDR1 is SQVTM and CDR2 ANQGSEA. Germline trimming cut 7 bases from V and 3 bases from J; bases unmatched to any gene: 6.